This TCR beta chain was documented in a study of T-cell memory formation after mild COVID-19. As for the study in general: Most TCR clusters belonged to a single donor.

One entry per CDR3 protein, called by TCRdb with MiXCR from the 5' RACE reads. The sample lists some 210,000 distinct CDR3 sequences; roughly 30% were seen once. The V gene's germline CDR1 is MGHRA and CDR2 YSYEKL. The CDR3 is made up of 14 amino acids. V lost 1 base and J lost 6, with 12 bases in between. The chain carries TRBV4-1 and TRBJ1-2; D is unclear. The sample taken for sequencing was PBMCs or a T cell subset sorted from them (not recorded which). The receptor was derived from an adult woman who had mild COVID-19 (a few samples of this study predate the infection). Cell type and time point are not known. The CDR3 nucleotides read TGCGCCAGCAGCCAAGTAAACCCCTCGGATGGCTACACCTTC. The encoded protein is CASSQVNPSDGYTF.